This T cell receptor beta chain emerged from a study of control samples from healthy donors and cancer patients. The CDR3 length is 15 residues. The germline gives CDR1 KGHSH, CDR2 LQKENI. Trimming stripped 2 bases from V and 3 bases from J, with 13 bases between. The protocol was immunoSEQ multiplex PCR, while the TCRdb copy is restricted to in-frame clones and leaves out a portion. The profile shows approximately 90,000 clones, over 90% of them singletons. This clonotype originated in a woman in her 30s in good health. Material: blood. J is TRBJ1-2 and V is TRBV18; tentative D call: TRBD1 (5 bases). This CDR3 reads CASSPVSGRDYGYTF. The CDR3 DNA is TGTGCCAGCTCACCAGTGTCAGGGAGAGACTATGGCTACACCTTC.